This T cell receptor (beta chain) was captured by sequencing in a study of technical replicates of blood from a handful of donors. Sequencing was performed with immunoSEQ multiplex PCR; in TCRdb, only in-frame clones are kept and a portion is missing. The sample comprises about 49,000 clones, more than 85% of which are singletons, and about 3.9% rests with the top ten. V lost 5 bases, J lost 8 bases, and 12 bases stayed unmatched. The V gene's germline CDR1 is SGDLS and CDR2 YYNGEE. The CDR3 has 15 amino acids. The chain has TRBV9 and TRBJ2-2; TRBD1 matches at 7 bases. Sequenced sample: PBMCs. This clonotype was sampled from a human donor in good health. Some clones in this sample may be carry-over from other donors' samples. The CDR3 spells CASSAWTGIFGELFF. As DNA, the CDR3 is TGTGCCAGCAGTGCGTGGACAGGTATCTTTGGGGAGCTGTTTTTT.